These 23 T cell receptor beta chains originate from one sample sequenced in a study of lymphopenia after photon versus proton radiotherapy. The table came from immunoSEQ multiplex PCR; TCRdb's copy has only in-frame clones and leaves some out. The data contain about 160,000 clones, more than 85% of them singletons. This sample comprised peripheral blood, obtained from a patient treated with photon-based radiotherapy. Every receptor here comes from a man aged 50 to 59 with gastric cancer.

The V call is TRBV5-6, the J call TRBJ1-1; TRBD1 aligns across 8 bases. Germline CDR1 reads SGHDT; CDR2 reads YYEEEE. The CDR3 consists of 14 residues. Losses at the gene ends were 2 bases for V and 5 bases for J; bases not matched to a gene: 5. The CDR3 bases are TGTGCCAGCAGCTTTGACAGGGGAGGGACTGAAGCTTTCTTT. It yields the protein CASSFDRGGTEAFF.

The J gene is TRBJ1-2, the V gene TRBV6-5; 7 bases are a match to TRBD1. Germline V lookup: CDR1 MNHEY, CDR2 SVGAGI. The CDR3 length is 12 residues. V dropped 5 bases and J dropped 7; count of bases not matched to a gene: 4. CDR3: CASSQGEAGYTF. The CDR3 coding sequence is TGTGCCAGCAGTCAGGGGGAAGCTGGCTACACCTTC.

This clone was observed a single time. The CDR3 DNA sequence: TGTGCCAGCAGCCTGGGGACAGGGGGTACCTACGAGCAGTACTTC. This translates into CASSLGTGGTYEQYF. The genes are TRBV11-2 and TRBJ2-7, with 11 bases matching TRBD1. The V gene's germline CDR1 is SGHAT and CDR2 FQNNGV. This CDR3 has 15 residues. The V segment lost 5 bases and the J segment 2 bases; nucleotides outside the gene matches: 5.

This chain uses TRBV9 with TRBJ2-3, with 7 bases fitting TRBD2. Trimming at V came to 3 bases and at J to 0 bases, leaving 7 bases not matched to a gene. There are 16 residues in the CDR3. Germline V lookup: CDR1 SGDLS, CDR2 YYNGEE. The DNA of the CDR3 is TGTGCCAGCAGCGACCCGACTAGCTCGAGCACAGATACGCAGTATTTT. It translates to CASSDPTSSSTDTQYF. Complete variable domain (other parts from reference TRBV9 and TRBJ2-3): DSGVTQTPKHLITATGQRVTLRCSPRSGDLSVYWYQQSLDQGLQFLIQYYNGEERAKGNILERFSAQQFPDLHSELNLSSLELGDSALYFCASSDPTSSSTDTQYFGPGTRLTVL.

This chain uses TRBV5-4 with TRBJ2-7; no definite D call. The CDR3 length is 13 residues. The V end lost 2 bases, the J end lost 6 bases, and 12 bases lay between the germline ends. Germline V gene data show CDR1 as SGHNT and CDR2 as YYREEE (reference sequence). This chain's CDR3 is CASSLDGLSEQYF. The CDR3 nucleotides read TGTGCCAGCAGCTTAGACGGCTTGTCCGAGCAGTACTTC.

The chain's CDR3 is CASLDRGGSPYGYTF. For the CDR3, the DNA is TGTGCCAGCCTGGACAGGGGCGGATCTCCCTATGGCTACACCTTC. The chain combines TRBV28 with TRBJ1-2; 9 positions agree with TRBD1. There are 15 residues in the CDR3. The germline CDR1 and CDR2 sequences are MDHEN and SYDVKM. V shed 8 bases, J shed 4 bases, and the junction held 11 bases outside the gene matches.

CDR3 nucleotide sequence: TGTGCCAGCAGCCCCACCACAGATACGCAGTATTTT. Translated: CASSPTTDTQYF. This chain links TRBV7-9 with TRBJ2-3; D gene unclear. From germline, CDR1 is SEHNR and CDR2 FQNEAQ (reference sequence). CDR3 size: 12 residues. V gave up 5 bases and J gave up 2 bases, with 5 bases separating them.

This chain uses TRBV9 with TRBJ2-2, with 7 positions matching TRBD2. Germline V lookup: CDR1 SGDLS, CDR2 YYNGEE. V was clipped by 3 bases and J by 6 bases; unmatched bases: 11. The CDR3 extends over 16 amino acids. CDR3 coding DNA: TGTGCCAGCAGCGGCTCGCTGGCGGGAGCCCCCGGGGAGCTGTTTTTT. Translating gives CASSGSLAGAPGELFF. Using reference TRBV9 and TRBJ2-2 for the parts outside the CDR3, the full variable domain is DSGVTQTPKHLITATGQRVTLRCSPRSGDLSVYWYQQSLDQGLQFLIQYYNGEERAKGNILERFSAQQFPDLHSELNLSSLELGDSALYFCASSGSLAGAPGELFFGEGSRLTVL.

V and J are TRBV15 and TRBJ1-4; 9 positions match TRBD1. The CDR3 covers 15 residues. The trim removed 2 bases at V and 7 bases at J, leaving 5 bases unmatched. Germline V gene sequence: CDR1 LNHNV, CDR2 YYDKDF (reference sequence). The CDR3 is CATSRQGQGGEKLFF. CDR3 nucleotide sequence: TGTGCCACCAGCAGACAGGGACAGGGAGGTGAAAAACTGTTTTTT.

V and J are TRBV18 and TRBJ2-5; 8 bases align to TRBD1. Gene TRBJ2-7 matches the end of the DNA better, so the J call may be wrong. The germline V gene has CDR1 KGHSH and CDR2 LQKENI. The CDR3 totals 14 residues. CDR3 loop: CASSPAGGRYEQYF. The DNA of the CDR3 is TGTGCCAGCTCACCCGCAGGGGGCCGCTACGAGCAGTACTTC.

On this clone itself: The germline gene is not matched at one end of the junction; a read error may be the cause. The chain couples TRBV19 to TRBJ2-7, with D possibly being TRBD1 or TRBD2 (5 bases each). Germline CDR1 and CDR2: LNHDA and SQIVND (reference sequence). The CDR3 sequence is 10 residues long. CDR3 region: CASSRDPLHF. The CDR3 DNA reads TGTGCCAGTAGCAGGGACCCCCTGCACTTC.

This clone was observed a few times. The V call is TRBV15, the J call TRBJ2-1; TRBD2 matches at 12 bases. The CDR3 consists of 18 residues. V dropped 1 base and J dropped 8; count of bases not matched to a gene: 12. CDR1 is LNHNV and CDR2 is YYDKDF in the germline V gene (reference sequence). The CDR3 DNA follows: TGTGCCACCAGCAGAGCTCCGCCGGGGGCTAGCGGGAGGGATGAGCAGTTCTTC. Translation gives CATSRAPPGASGRDEQFF. Complete variable domain (other parts from reference TRBV15 and TRBJ2-1): DAMVIQNPRYQVTQFGKPVTLSCSQTLNHNVMYWYQQKSSQAPKLLFHYYDKDFNNEADTPDNFQSRRPNTSFCFLDIRSPGLGDTAMYLCATSRAPPGASGRDEQFFGPGTRLTVL.

V gene TRBV13 combines with J gene TRBJ2-1; 9 bases are a match to TRBD2. The trim removed 2 bases at V and 5 bases at J, leaving 4 bases unmatched. This CDR3 comprises 15 residues. Germline CDR1 is PRHDT and CDR2 is FYEKMQ (reference sequence). For the CDR3, the DNA is TGTGCCAGCAGCTTAATGACTAGCGGAGACAATGAGCAGTTCTTC. It is translated as CASSLMTSGDNEQFF. Filled out from reference TRBV13 and TRBJ2-1, the complete variable domain reads AAGVIQSPRHLIKEKRETATLKCYPIPRHDTVYWYQQGPGQDPQFLISFYEKMQSDKGSIPDRFSAQQFSDYHSELNMSSLELGDSALYFCASSLMTSGDNEQFFGPGTRLTVL.

This clone was seen a single time. The V gene is TRBV5-1, the J gene TRBJ2-5; the match to TRBD1 covers 10 bases. This CDR3 spans 14 amino acids. The J segment lost 4 bases and the V segment lost 1 base, leaving 1 base of the junction unmatched. The germline V gene has CDR1 SGHRS and CDR2 YFSETQ. The CDR3 region is CASSLRDRGETQYF. The CDR3 region has the DNA TGCGCCAGCAGCTTGCGGGACAGGGGAGAGACCCAGTACTTC.

This sequence joins TRBV7-9 and TRBJ2-1; 8 bases agree with TRBD2. The CDR3 covers 13 residues. With V trimmed by 3 bases and J by 6 bases, 1 base remained unmatched. CDR1 is SEHNR, CDR2 FQNEAQ, per germline (reference sequence). The CDR3 sequence is CASSFGLANEQFF. For the CDR3, the DNA is TGTGCCAGCAGCTTTGGACTAGCCAATGAGCAGTTCTTC. Variable domain in full (rest from reference TRBV7-9 and TRBJ2-1): DTGVSQNPRHKITKRGQNVTFRCDPISEHNRLYWYRQTLGQGPEFLTYFQNEAQLEKSRLLSDRFSAERPKGSFSTLEIQRTEQGDSAMYLCASSFGLANEQFFGPGTRLTVL.

This chain uses TRBV27 with TRBJ1-1, with D uncertain. Germline V lookup: CDR1 MNHEY, CDR2 SMNVEV (reference sequence). The CDR3 has 14 residues. V lost 0 bases and J 5 bases, leaving 10 bases between the germline ends. CDR3 in amino acids: CASSLSHPGTEAFF. The CDR3 region has the DNA TGTGCCAGCAGTTTATCCCATCCCGGGACTGAAGCTTTCTTT.

The chain uses TRBV28 and TRBJ1-1; TRBD1 matches 7 bases. Germline CDR1 and CDR2: MDHEN and SYDVKM. V lost 6 bases to trimming and J lost 0 bases; unmatched junction nucleotides: 10. This CDR3 contains 16 residues. The CDR3 coding sequence is TGTGCCAGCAGGCCTAACAGGGGAGGGATGAACACTGAAGCTTTCTTT. This gives the protein CASRPNRGGMNTEAFF.

This clone was seen a few times. This chain joins TRBV9 and TRBJ2-1, with TRBD2 identical over 9 bases. CDR3 length equals 17 residues. With 2 bases clipped from V and 2 bases from J, the junction kept 8 bases outside the gene matches. The germline gives CDR1 SGDLS, CDR2 YYNGEE. CDR3 sequence: CASSVAGLAETYNEQFF. In DNA, the CDR3 is TGTGCCAGCAGCGTTGCGGGACTAGCCGAGACCTACAATGAGCAGTTCTTC.

The chain joins TRBV7-8 to TRBJ2-7, with D tentatively TRBD2 (6 bases). Germline CDR1 reads SGHVS; CDR2 reads FQNEAQ. The CDR3 totals 15 residues. Trimming stripped 1 base from V and 2 bases from J, with 12 bases between. CDR3 residues: CASSLVGGNPYEQYF. For the CDR3, the DNA is TGTGCCAGCAGCTTAGTGGGCGGGAACCCCTACGAGCAGTACTTC.

The chain is built from TRBV9 and TRBJ2-7; possibly TRBD2 for D (6 bases). Germline V gives CDR1 SGDLS, CDR2 YYNGEE. This CDR3 region has 14 residues. Trimming took 3 bases from V and 6 from J, leaving 16 bases between them. This CDR3 is CASSALAELGEQYF. CDR3 DNA sequence: TGTGCCAGCAGCGCCTTAGCGGAACTGGGCGAGCAGTACTTC.

The rearrangement joins TRBV21-1 to TRBJ1-3. TRBV21-1 is shown as a pseudogene. The CDR3 contains 16 residues. The CDR3 sequence: CASSKDFGISGNTIYF. As DNA, the CDR3 is TGTGCCAGCAGCAAAGATTTCGGGATCTCTGGAAACACCATATATTTT.

This chain joins TRBV27 and TRBJ1-1, with D maybe TRBD1 (6 bases). CDR3 length: 14 residues. The ends were cut back, 7 bases at V and 0 bases at J, with 12 bases in the middle. Germline V lookup: CDR1 MNHEY, CDR2 SMNVEV (reference sequence). CDR3 region: CASTGGQLNTEAFF. The DNA of the CDR3 is TGTGCCAGCACTGGAGGACAGTTGAACACTGAAGCTTTCTTT.

This clone was recorded once. This rearrangement joins TRBV4-1 to TRBJ1-5; no clear D gene. Between the trimmed V and J ends, which lost 0 bases and 4 bases, there was a span of 13 bases. Germline V gene data show CDR1 as MGHRA and CDR2 as YSYEKL. The CDR3 spans 16 residues. The CDR3 DNA sequence: TGCGCCAGCAGCCAAGATCTGGGTGAGATAAATCAGCCCCAGCATTTT. Protein product: CASSQDLGEINQPQHF.